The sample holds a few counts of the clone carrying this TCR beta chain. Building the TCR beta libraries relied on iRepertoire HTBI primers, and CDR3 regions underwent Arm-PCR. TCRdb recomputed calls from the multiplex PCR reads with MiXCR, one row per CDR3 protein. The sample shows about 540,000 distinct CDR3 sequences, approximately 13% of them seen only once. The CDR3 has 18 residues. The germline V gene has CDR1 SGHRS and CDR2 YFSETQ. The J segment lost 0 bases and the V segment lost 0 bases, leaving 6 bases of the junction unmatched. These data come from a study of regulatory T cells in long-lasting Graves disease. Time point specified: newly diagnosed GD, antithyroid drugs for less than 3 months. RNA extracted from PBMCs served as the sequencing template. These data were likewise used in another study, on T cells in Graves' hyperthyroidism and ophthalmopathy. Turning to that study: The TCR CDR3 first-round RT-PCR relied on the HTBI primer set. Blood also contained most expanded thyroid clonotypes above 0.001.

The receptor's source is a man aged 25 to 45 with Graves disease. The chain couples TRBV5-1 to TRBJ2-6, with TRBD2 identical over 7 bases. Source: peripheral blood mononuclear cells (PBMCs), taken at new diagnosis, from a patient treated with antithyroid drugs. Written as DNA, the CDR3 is TGCGCCAGCAGCTTGGCCTTGGGCGGGGGCTCTGGGGCCAACGTCCTGACTTTC. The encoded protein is CASSLALGGGSGANVLTF.